This is a list of T cell receptor beta chains from one sample in a study of OX40 agonist ivuxolimab in advanced cancers. Sequencing used immunoSEQ multiplex PCR; TCRdb keeps in-frame clones, though not all of them. The top ten hold 0.64% of the sample, which has 50,000 or so clones, roughly 90% seen once. The specimen was CD4+ or CD8+ T cells sorted from blood, collected in a trial of the OX40 agonist ivuxolimab. These receptors were obtained from an adult with an advanced solid tumor such as melanoma, head and neck, liver or kidney cancer. CDR3s include the opening cysteine and the closing phenylalanine or tryptophan. A row's size may be missing; if present it is once, few, many or a size class.

v_gene	abundance	j_gene	len	CDR3aa
TRBV29-1	NA	TRBJ2-5	10	CSVGEETQYF
TRBV28	NA	TRBJ2-7	14	CASIPPGPAREQYF
TRBV2	NA	TRBJ2-2	13	CASSEARPGELFF
TRBV28	NA	TRBJ2-1	15	CASSLQGTSYNEQFF
TRBV7-2	NA	TRBJ2-5	16	CASSPPAGGPRETQYF
TRBV19	NA	TRBJ2-5	15	CASSATSGMEETQYF
TRBV6-4	NA	TRBJ2-2	15	CASSDGGINTGELFF
TRBV19	NA	TRBJ1-5	17	CASSIVQGLPSNQPQHF
TRBV19	NA	TRBJ2-3	15	CASSVSGPSTDTQYF
TRBV2	NA	TRBJ2-3	13	CASRSRGTDTQYF
TRBV27	once	TRBJ2-2	14	CATCDYPNTGELFF
TRBV2	NA	TRBJ2-3	16	CASSAGAHPDTDTQYF
TRBV5-4	NA	TRBJ2-7	13	CASSQGPGREQYF
TRBV6-6	NA	TRBJ2-7	13	CASSSNRGLKQYF
TRBV5-1	NA	TRBJ2-3	15	CASSLELAGTYTQYF
TRBV29-1	NA	TRBJ2-1	17	CSARDGGRTSGGDEQFF
TRBV10-2	NA	TRBJ2-6	16	CASSGTGLAGANVLTF
TRBV19	few	TRBJ2-2	16	CASTRGLAINTGELFF
TRBV30	NA	TRBJ2-3	14	CAWRKQGITDTQYF
TRBV30	NA	TRBJ2-7	15	CAWKPLQGLRYEQYF
TRBV19	NA	TRBJ1-1	14	CASSRDRTSGEAFF
TRBV10-2	NA	TRBJ1-6	15	CASKPGQGSRSPLHF
TRBV29-1	once	TRBJ2-7	13	CSVSQGGNYEQYF
TRBV4-1	NA	TRBJ2-2	16	CASSQELAGVTGELFF
TRBV15	NA	TRBJ1-3	11	CATYSGNTIYF
TRBV4-2	once	TRBJ1-2	16	CASSQGPGQAWEGYTF
TRBV27	NA	TRBJ2-1	15	CASSLWTGGPVEQFF
TRBV11-2	NA	TRBJ2-5	16	CASSPAGLAGQETQYF
TRBV10-3	NA	TRBJ2-7	13	CAIGGGGRSEQYF
TRBV2	NA	TRBJ1-5	15	CASSEDGLLGQPQHF
TRBV27	NA	TRBJ2-3	14	CASKRTASTDTQYF
TRBV7-9	NA	TRBJ1-2	15	CASSTAGRDGYGYTF
TRBV19	NA	TRBJ2-1	13	CASSLAPSLEQFF
TRBV5-1	NA	TRBJ1-1	15	CASSFQPTGEAEAFF
TRBV28	NA	TRBJ2-6	16	CATHGTPISGANVLTF
TRBV5-1	NA	TRBJ2-7	14	CASSLYGDGYEQYF
TRBV6-5	NA	TRBJ2-4	15	CASSYRASGRNIQYF
TRBV7-9	few	TRBJ1-1	13	CASSLGKNTEAFF
TRBV5-1	medium-sized	TRBJ2-2	14	CASSLTGNTGELFF
TRBV7-2	NA	TRBJ2-1	17	CASRPPLGLGSYNEQFF
TRBV11-2	once	TRBJ2-1	13	CASSLEIGDEQFF
TRBV6-5	NA	TRBJ1-2	15	CASSRWTGLSYGYTF
TRBV11-3	NA	TRBJ1-2	16	CASSPEGTVSYYGYTF
TRBV6-6	NA	TRBJ2-5	13	CASGRDWSETQYF
TRBV7-2	NA	TRBJ1-3	13	CASSLVSGNTIYF
TRBV6-5	NA	TRBJ2-1	15	CASTAAGDPDNEQFF